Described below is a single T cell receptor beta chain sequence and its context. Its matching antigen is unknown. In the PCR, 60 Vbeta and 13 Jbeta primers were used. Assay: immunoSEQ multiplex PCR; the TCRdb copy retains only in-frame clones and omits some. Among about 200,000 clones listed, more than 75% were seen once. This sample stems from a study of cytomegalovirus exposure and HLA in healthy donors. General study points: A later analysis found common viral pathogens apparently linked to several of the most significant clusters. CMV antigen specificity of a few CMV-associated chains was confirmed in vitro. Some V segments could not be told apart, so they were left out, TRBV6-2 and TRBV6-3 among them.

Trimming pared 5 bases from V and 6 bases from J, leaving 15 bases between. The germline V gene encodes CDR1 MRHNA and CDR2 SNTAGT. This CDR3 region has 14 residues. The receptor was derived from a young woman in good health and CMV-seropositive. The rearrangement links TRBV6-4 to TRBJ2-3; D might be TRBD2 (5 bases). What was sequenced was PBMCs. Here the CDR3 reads CASSISGKADTQYF. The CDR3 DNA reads TGTGCCAGCAGTATAAGCGGAAAAGCGGATACGCAGTATTTT.